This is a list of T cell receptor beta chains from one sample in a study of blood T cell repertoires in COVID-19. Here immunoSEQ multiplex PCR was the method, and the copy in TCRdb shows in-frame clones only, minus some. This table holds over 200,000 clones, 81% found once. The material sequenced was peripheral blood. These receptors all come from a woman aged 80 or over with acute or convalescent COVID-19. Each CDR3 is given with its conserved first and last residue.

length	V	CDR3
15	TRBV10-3	CAISGDRSSNQPQHF
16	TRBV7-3	CASSEGLAPSTDTQYF
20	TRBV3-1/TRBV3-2	CASSQEVRLYPAGDKETQYF
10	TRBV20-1	CSANFDTQYF
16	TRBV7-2	CASSLSGTGNIYEQFF
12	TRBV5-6	CASSWRAGEQFF
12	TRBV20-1	CSASLQGLSYTF
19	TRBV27	CASSSPRKVAGVSTDTQYF
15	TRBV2	CASSVPGGAADTQYF
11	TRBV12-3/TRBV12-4	CASATNYGYTF
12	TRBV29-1	CSVPTGGETQYF
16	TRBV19	CASSVTSGGAVYEQYF
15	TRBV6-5	CASRLAGGLYYEQYF
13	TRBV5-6	CASSGLPKEKLFF
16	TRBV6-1	CASSGNPTGAGAPQHF
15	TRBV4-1	CASSQEGQGGHEQYF
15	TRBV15	CATSTDRGLGNTIYF
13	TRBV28	CASSPGGGETQYF
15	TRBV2	CASSVTAATNEKLFF
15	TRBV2	CASDVTGSVADTQYF
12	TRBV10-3	CAISTLANEQFF
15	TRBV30	CAWSFGQGVKETQYF
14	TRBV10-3	CAISGQGGNTEAFF
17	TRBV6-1	CASSEGGLAGVTDTQYF
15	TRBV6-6	CASSYGAGQTYEQYF
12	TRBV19	CASKPGNQPQHF
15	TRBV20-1	CSASRPKGGSDTQYF
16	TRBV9	CASSVDGTANTGELFF
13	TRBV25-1	CASSGQVSYEQYF
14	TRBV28	CASSEGQGSYGYTF
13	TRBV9	CASSVTLTGEQFF
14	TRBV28	CASSSTGEVYGYTF
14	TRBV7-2	CASSPRVNNQPQHF
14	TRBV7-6	CASSFAGNTGELFF
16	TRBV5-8	CASSLPQGAKVYEQYF
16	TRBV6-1	CASSEEQRFSGNTIYF
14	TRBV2	CASSENRGPYEQYF
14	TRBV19	CASTETGNLYEQYF
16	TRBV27	CASRSGQGGGTDTQYF
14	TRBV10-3	CATAPGLAINEQFF
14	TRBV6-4	CASSLAANTGELFF
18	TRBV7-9	CASSLFIAGTGVGQPQHF
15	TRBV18	CASSLQGGASTEAFF
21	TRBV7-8	CASSLTYGGLAGGFNTGELFF
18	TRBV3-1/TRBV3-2	CASSPRGSGRALSYEQYF
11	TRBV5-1	CASSSVSEQYF
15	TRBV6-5	CASRGTGSRGYGYTF
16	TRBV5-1	CASSGTSGLAYNEQFF
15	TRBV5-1	CASSSDRINTGELFF
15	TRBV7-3	CASSLSRSYTGELFF
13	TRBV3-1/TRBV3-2	CASSQDLDYEQYF
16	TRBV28	CASSATSGESTDTQYF
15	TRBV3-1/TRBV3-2	CASSRVTGGAGTQYF
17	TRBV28	CASSPPRRGTSAHEQYF
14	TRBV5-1	CASRRTGENTEAFF
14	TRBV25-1	CASSDLTGGPEAFF
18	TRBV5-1	CASSRTPPGQGDTGELFF
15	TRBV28	CASSPLDRANTEAFF
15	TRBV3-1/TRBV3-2	CASSPWTGGSGELFF